Following are 16 T cell receptor beta chains from one sample sequenced in a study of regulatory T cells in long-lasting Graves disease. iRepertoire HTBI primers and Arm-PCR of CDR3 regions built TCR beta libraries. From the multiplex PCR reads, TCRdb called clonotypes with MiXCR, one entry per CDR3 protein. The sample lists around 250,000 distinct CDR3 sequences, around 18% occurring once. Regarding time point: newly diagnosed GD, antithyroid drugs for less than 3 months. Generation of the TCR library employed RNA extracted from PBMCs. The sequencing here drew on peripheral blood mononuclear cells (PBMCs), taken at new diagnosis, from a patient treated with antithyroid drugs. These receptors all stem from a female donor with Graves disease.

Ten or more counts support this clonotype. The genes are TRBV6-1 and TRBJ2-7; possibly TRBD1 for D (6 bases). Germline CDR1 is MNHNS and CDR2 is SASEGT. The CDR3 has 14 residues. The germline V and J ends were trimmed by 2 bases and 10 bases, with 18 bases remaining between them. The DNA for the CDR3 is TGTGCCAGCAGTGAACCAGGACAGACTACGCAACAGTACTTC. Translating gives CASSEPGQTTQQYF.

This clonotype was detected ten times or more. The chain recombines TRBV11-2 with TRBJ1-3, with D possibly matching TRBD1 (5 bases). There are 15 residues in the CDR3. Trimming took 8 bases from V and 0 from J, leaving 14 bases between them. Germline loops: CDR1 SGHAT, CDR2 FQNNGV. The CDR3 loop reads CASGQGESSGNTIYF. DNA of the CDR3: TGTGCCAGCGGGCAGGGCGAGAGCTCTGGAAACACCATATATTTT. Full variable domain (remainder filled in from reference TRBV11-2 and TRBJ1-3): EAGVAQSPRYKIIEKRQSVAFWCNPISGHATLYWYQQILGQGPKLLIQFQNNGVVDDSQLPKDRFSAERLKGVDSTLKIQPAKLEDSAVYLCASGQGESSGNTIYFGEGSWLTVV.

Many counts were recorded for this clonotype. J is TRBJ1-3 and V is TRBV20-1; 9 bases are a match to TRBD1. Germline lookup yields CDR1 DFQATT and CDR2 SNEGSKA (reference sequence). Unmatched junction bases numbered 13, after V lost 4 bases and J lost 3 bases. This CDR3 is built from 17 residues. CDR3 in DNA: TGCAGTGCTAACCGGCGACAGGGGGTAGCGAGTGGAAACACCATATATTTT. It is translated as CSANRRQGVASGNTIYF.

This clonotype has only a few counts. The chain links TRBV7-6 to TRBJ2-1; weak D call: TRBD1 (6 bases). CDR1 is SGHVS and CDR2 is FNYEAQ in the germline V gene. The V gene lost 4 bases and the J gene lost 3 bases, with 13 bases spanning the gap. CDR3 length equals 15 residues. The CDR3 DNA reads TGTGCCAGCAGCTCCAGGGGACCCGGCTACAATGAGCAGTTCTTC. Residues: CASSSRGPGYNEQFF.

The gene calls are TRBV20-1 and TRBJ2-1; 7 bases agree with TRBD2. The CDR3 loop spans 14 amino acids. With 6 bases clipped from V and 2 bases from J, the junction kept 7 bases outside the gene matches. CDR1 is DFQATT and CDR2 is SNEGSKA in the germline V gene (reference sequence). The CDR3 coding sequence is TGCAGTGCCCCGAAGAGCGGGACCTACAATGAGCAGTTCTTC. The encoded protein is CSAPKSGTYNEQFF.

This clonotype came up many times. The chain has TRBV3-1 and TRBJ2-3; 9 bases line up with TRBD2. Per the germline V gene, CDR1 is LGHDT and CDR2 is YNNKEL (reference sequence). The CDR3 covers 15 residues. J lost 5 bases, V lost 4 bases, and 7 bases had no gene match. The CDR3 nucleotides are TGTGCCAGCAGCCCCTTTGTAGCGGGAGAAGATACGCAGTATTTT. Its protein product is CASSPFVAGEDTQYF.

This clonotype was counted a few times. A far larger clone is only one base removed, so a read error is likely. The chain combines TRBV7-9 with TRBJ2-7, with TRBD1 matching 7 bases. Germline trimming cut 5 bases from V and 5 bases from J; bases unmatched to any gene: 6. The CDR3 has 13 amino acids. Germline-derived CDR1 and CDR2 are SEHNR and FQNEAQ (reference sequence). The CDR3 coding sequence is TGTGCCAGCAGCAGACAGGGTCGAGACGAGCAGTACTTC. Protein product: CASSRQGRDEQYF.

As concerns this clonotype: It differs at one base from a far larger clone, so likely a read error. The J gene is TRBJ2-1, the V gene TRBV11-2; D remains ambiguous. Germline-derived CDR1 and CDR2 are SGHAT and FQNNGV. CDR3 length: 12 residues. CDR3 residues: CVSSRLDNEQFF. The CDR3 DNA reads TGTGTCAGCAGCAGACTTGACAATGAGCAGTTCTTC.

This clonotype occurred many times. This chain connects TRBV24-1 to TRBJ2-1, with 14 bases matching TRBD2. The length of the CDR3 is 16 residues. V gave up 3 bases and J gave up 8 bases; unmatched junction bases: 5. Germline assignment: CDR1 KGHDR and CDR2 SFDVKD. CDR3 residues: CATSDVTSGRADEQFF. In nucleotides, the CDR3 is TGTGCCACCAGTGATGTGACTAGCGGGAGGGCCGATGAGCAGTTCTTC.

In its sample, this clonotype was seen many times. V usage is TRBV27 and J usage is TRBJ1-1, with D tentatively TRBD1 (5 bases). The V and J ends lost 6 bases and 1 base respectively, with 18 bases between them. The CDR3 has 16 residues. Looked up from germline, CDR1 is MNHEY and CDR2 is SMNVEV (reference sequence). The CDR3 bases are TGTGCCAGCAGGATCCGGGACGGACGAAAGAACACTGAAGCTTTCTTT. Protein sequence: CASRIRDGRKNTEAFF.

This clonotype showed up many times. J is TRBJ1-5 and V is TRBV2, with D tentatively TRBD1 (6 bases). Per germline, CDR1 SNHLY and CDR2 FYNNEI. V was trimmed by 7 bases and J by 5 bases, leaving 12 bases between them. The CDR3 is made up of 13 amino acids. DNA of the CDR3: TGTGCCAGCATGACAGGTGAGGATCAGCCCCAGCATTTT. It yields the protein CASMTGEDQPQHF.

This clonotype appeared many times. CDR3 residues: CASSLEAGRAYEQYF. DNA for the CDR3: TGCGCCAGCAGCTTGGAGGCAGGCCGGGCCTACGAGCAGTACTTC. The chain has TRBV5-1 and TRBJ2-7, with D unresolved. The length of the CDR3 is 15 residues. Trimming took 0 bases from V and 2 from J, leaving 12 bases between them. CDR1 and CDR2 from the germline V gene are SGHRS and YFSETQ.

This clonotype was counted many times. The chain uses TRBV6-1 and TRBJ1-2; the D gene is possibly TRBD1 (5 bases). The CDR3 has 14 residues. Germline CDR1 and CDR2: MNHNS and SASEGT. V lost 1 base, J lost 6 bases, and 12 bases lay in between. For the CDR3, the DNA is TGTGCCAGCAGTGAAGACAGGTACTTGGATGGCTACACCTTC. It yields the protein CASSEDRYLDGYTF.

This clonotype has at least ten counts. The chain combines TRBV7-3 with TRBJ2-3; TRBD2 matches at 7 bases. The ends lost 2 bases at V and 2 bases at J; junction bases unmatched: 7. Germline loops: CDR1 SGHTA, CDR2 FQGTGA. The CDR3 is 16 residues long. The CDR3 reads CASSLLAGENTDTQYF. DNA for the CDR3: TGTGCCAGCAGCTTACTTGCGGGAGAAAACACAGATACGCAGTATTTT.

About this clonotype: A far larger clone is one nucleotide away, so this likely arose from a read error. The V gene is TRBV10-3, the J gene TRBJ2-5, with TRBD1 matching over 8 bases. In germline, CDR1 is ENHRY, CDR2 SYGVKD. The CDR3 length is 14 residues. V lost 4 bases to trimming and J lost 4 bases; unmatched junction nucleotides: 5. For the CDR3, the DNA is TGTGCCATCAGTGGGACAGGGTCAGGAGAGACCCAGTACTTC. Translating it yields CAISGTGSGETQYF.

At least ten counts were recorded for this clonotype. V usage is TRBV7-9 and J usage is TRBJ1-1, with 10 bases that match TRBD1. Germline V CDR1 and CDR2: SEHNR, FQNEAQ (reference sequence). This CDR3 contains 16 residues. J lost 0 bases, V lost 6 bases, and 7 bases had no gene match. CDR3 protein: CASRPTGGRMNTEAFF. The CDR3 DNA follows: TGTGCCAGCAGGCCGACAGGGGGCCGCATGAACACTGAAGCTTTCTTT.